Below, 5 T cell receptor beta chains from the same sample are listed, as sequenced in a study of blood T cell repertoires in COVID-19. Some clones are missing from TCRdb's copy, which holds only in-frame ones; the method was immunoSEQ multiplex PCR. The sample has 97,000 or so clones; approximately 86% are singletons. Sequencing was carried out using peripheral blood. Source of these receptors: a man over 45 with active or convalescent COVID-19.

This clone has only one observation. J is TRBJ1-4 and V is TRBV5-1; the match to TRBD1 covers 7 bases. The CDR3 has 15 residues. V was clipped by 2 bases and J by 8 bases; unmatched bases: 9. Germline V gene data show CDR1 as SGHRS and CDR2 as YFSETQ. Here the CDR3 DNA reads TGCGCCAGCAGCTTAGGGGGACAGACGGGCGAAAAACTGTTTTTT. The encoded protein is CASSLGGQTGEKLFF.

V gene TRBV18 combines with J gene TRBJ2-7, with TRBD1 matching over 12 bases. Germline CDR1 reads KGHSH; CDR2 reads LQKENI. The CDR3 runs to 15 residues. The ends lost 5 bases at V and 5 bases at J; junction bases unmatched: 7. The chain's CDR3 is CASSVTGTGGNEQYF. For the CDR3, the DNA is TGTGCCAGCTCAGTTACCGGGACAGGGGGCAACGAGCAGTACTTC.

The rearrangement joins TRBV4-1 to TRBJ1-6; 7 positions agree with TRBD1. Per germline, CDR1 MGHRA and CDR2 YSYEKL. Trimming cost V 1 base and J 0 bases; bases outside gene matches: 6. The CDR3 runs 18 residues. As DNA, the CDR3 is TGCGCCAGCAGCCAAGTGGAGACAGGGAGCTCCTATAATTCACCCCTCCACTTT. Translation: CASSQVETGSSYNSPLHF.

J is TRBJ1-2 and V is TRBV30; D perhaps matches TRBD1 (5 bases). V gave up 4 bases and J gave up 0 bases, with 9 bases separating them. The CDR3 is made up of 13 amino acids. CDR1 and CDR2 from the germline V gene are GTSNPN and SVGIG (reference sequence). In nucleotides, the CDR3 is TGTGCCTGGAAGACAGAGGCTAACTATGGCTACACCTTC. Amino acids: CAWKTEANYGYTF.

The V and J genes are TRBV14 and TRBJ2-4; unclear D gene. The V end was cut by 1 base, the J end by 7 bases, with 11 bases between. The CDR3 totals 14 residues. Germline V gene lookup returns CDR1 SGHDN and CDR2 FVKESK. CDR3 amino acids: CASSQASRMNIQYF. The CDR3 nucleotides are TGTGCCAGCAGCCAAGCTTCCAGGATGAACATTCAGTACTTC. The full variable domain, in which reference TRBV14 and TRBJ2-4 provide the parts outside the CDR3, is EAGVTQFPSHSVIEKGQTVTLRCDPISGHDNLYWYRRVMGKEIKFLLHFVKESKQDESGMPNNRFLAERTGGTYSTLKVQPAELEDSGVYFCASSQASRMNIQYFGAGTRLSVL.